The subject of this entry is one TCR beta chain. This sample is part of a study of human T cells and chemical hapten exposure. Study-level information: Sensitization used 2% DPC on around 2 cm by around 2 cm upper inner arm skin.

The time point was: patch test 1, 2 weeks after DPC sensitization. Specified treatment: therapeutic diphenylcyclopropenone sensitization with weekly scalp DPC. TCRdb re-analysed the RACE reads in MiXCR, keeping a single row per CDR3 protein. The sample carries about 99,000 distinct CDR3 sequences, about an eighth recorded once. The CDR3 is made up of 15 amino acids. Germline-derived CDR1 and CDR2 are SGHTA and FQGTGA. The junction had 7 bases not matched to a gene; V was cut back by 2 bases and J by 5 bases. The sequence derives from a woman between 40 and 55 years old with alopecia areata. Some clones in this sample may be carry-over from other donors' samples. The chain joins TRBV7-3 to TRBJ2-3; TRBD1 agrees at 7 bases. Sequencing was performed on whole blood, taken in connection with sensitization to the hapten diphenylcyclopropenone (DPC). In DNA form, the CDR3 reads TGTGCCAGCAGCTTACAGGGGTCAGGGGGAGATACGCAGTATTTT. Its protein is CASSLQGSGGDTQYF.